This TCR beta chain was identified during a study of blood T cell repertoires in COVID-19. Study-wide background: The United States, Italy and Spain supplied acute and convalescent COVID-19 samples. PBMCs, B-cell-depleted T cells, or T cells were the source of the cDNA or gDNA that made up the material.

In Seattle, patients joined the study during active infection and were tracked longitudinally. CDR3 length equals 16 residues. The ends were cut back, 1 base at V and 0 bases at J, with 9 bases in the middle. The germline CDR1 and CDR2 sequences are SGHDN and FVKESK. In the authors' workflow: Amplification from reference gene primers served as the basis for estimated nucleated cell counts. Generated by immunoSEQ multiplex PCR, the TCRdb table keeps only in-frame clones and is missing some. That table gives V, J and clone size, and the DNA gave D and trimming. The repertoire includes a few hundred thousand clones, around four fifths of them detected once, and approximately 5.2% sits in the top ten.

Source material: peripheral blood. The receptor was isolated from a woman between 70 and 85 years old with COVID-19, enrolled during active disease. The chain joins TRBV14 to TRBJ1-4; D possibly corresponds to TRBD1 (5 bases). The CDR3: CASSQARTSTNEKLFF. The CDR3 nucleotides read TGTGCCAGCAGCCAAGCCCGGACATCAACTAATGAAAAACTGTTTTTT.